Listed here are 4 T cell receptor beta chains from one sample, sequenced in a study of post-analysis software for immune sequencing data. Findings of the study overall: Five TRBV segments, including TRBV5-6, TRBV5-1 and TRBV20-1, were more frequent in patients than controls.

Presence of unique molecular identifiers characterized the TCR beta cDNA libraries. Each CDR3 protein gets one entry after TCRdb re-called the PCR reads with MiXCR. This sample has about 820,000 distinct CDR3 sequences; about 53% occur once, and the top ten carry 4.6%. These receptors have no known antigen. The specimen was blood. These receptors were obtained from a girl aged 5 to 17 with multiple sclerosis.

This clonotype was seen more than once but under ten times. The chain joins TRBV20-1 to TRBJ2-1; 7 bases align to TRBD2. The length of the CDR3 is 12 residues. After removal of 6 bases from V and 13 bases from J, the junction contained 12 bases not matched to a gene. Germline V lookup: CDR1 DFQATT, CDR2 SNEGSKA (reference sequence). As DNA, the CDR3 is TGCAGTGCCCTGCCCACTAGCGCTATTCAGTTCTTC. Its protein product is CSALPTSAIQFF.

The sample holds a few counts of this clonotype. CDR3 in DNA: TGTGCCAGCAGCCAGGGACGTAACTATGGCTACACCTTC. Residues: CASSQGRNYGYTF. The V call is TRBV5-6, the J call TRBJ1-2; D is perhaps TRBD1 (5 bases). The CDR3 is 13 amino acids. V gave up 4 bases and J gave up 1 base, with 8 bases separating them. In germline, CDR1 is SGHDT, CDR2 YYEEEE.

The chain employs TRBV7-2 and TRBJ1-1, with 8 bases fitting TRBD1. This CDR3 is 12 amino acids long. Germline V gene lookup returns CDR1 SGHTA and CDR2 FQGNSA. The ends lost 7 bases at V and 4 bases at J; junction bases unmatched: 2. The CDR3 here is CASNDRGTEAFF. In DNA form, the CDR3 reads TGTGCCAGCAATGACAGGGGCACTGAAGCTTTCTTT.

This clonotype was seen only a few times. This chain connects TRBV21-1 to TRBJ2-1; TRBD1 is taken as the D call from the table, unchecked against the DNA. TRBV21-1 has pseudogene status. The CDR3 totals 16 residues. CDR3 coding DNA: TGTGCCAGCAGCAAAAAGAAGGGGGGGAGCTACAATGAGCAGTTCTTC. Translating gives CASSKKKGGSYNEQFF.